This T cell receptor (beta chain) emerged from a study of blood T cell repertoires in COVID-19. The overall study: Some COVID-19 samples were acute and others convalescent; all came from the United States, Italy and Spain.

This clone was found once. V lost 8 bases and J 3 bases, leaving 14 bases between the germline ends. CDR1 is GTSNPN and CDR2 is SVGIG in the germline V gene (reference sequence). CDR3 length: 12 residues. The table came from immunoSEQ multiplex PCR; TCRdb's copy has only in-frame clones and leaves some out. Of around 77,000 clones listed, about 92% are singletons. The clonotype comes from a woman older than 75 with active or convalescent COVID-19. Sequenced material: peripheral blood. V usage is TRBV30 and J usage is TRBJ2-7; the D call may be TRBD1 or TRBD2 (5 bases each). CDR3 coding DNA: TGTGCCCGGGACGAAGGAGACTACGAGCAGTACTTC. Amino acid sequence: CARDEGDYEQYF.